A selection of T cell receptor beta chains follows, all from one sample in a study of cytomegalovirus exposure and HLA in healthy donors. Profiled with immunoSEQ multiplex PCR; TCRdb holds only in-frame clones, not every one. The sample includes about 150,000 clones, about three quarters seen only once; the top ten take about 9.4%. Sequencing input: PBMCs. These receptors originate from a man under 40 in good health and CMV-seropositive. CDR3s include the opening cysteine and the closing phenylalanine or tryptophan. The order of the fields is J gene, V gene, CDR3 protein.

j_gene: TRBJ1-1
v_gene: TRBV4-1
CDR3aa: CASSRRQGDTEAFF

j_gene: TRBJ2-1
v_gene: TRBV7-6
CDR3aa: CASSPGTLSEQFF

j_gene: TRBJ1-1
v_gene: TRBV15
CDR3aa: CATSRGSGTPNLGTEAFF

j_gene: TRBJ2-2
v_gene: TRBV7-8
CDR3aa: CASSPPTVNTGELFF

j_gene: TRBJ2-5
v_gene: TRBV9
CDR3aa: CASSPGTSGQETQYF

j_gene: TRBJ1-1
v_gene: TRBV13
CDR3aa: CASSMTGTEAFF

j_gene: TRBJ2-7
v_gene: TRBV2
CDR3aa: CATGQGLAAYEQYF

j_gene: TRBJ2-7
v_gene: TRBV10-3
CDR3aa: CAISEGLAGGGYEQYF

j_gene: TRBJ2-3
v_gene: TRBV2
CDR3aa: CASTNRVWGLDTDTQYF

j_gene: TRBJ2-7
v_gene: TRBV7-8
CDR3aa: CASSFRGRVVEAGANEQYF

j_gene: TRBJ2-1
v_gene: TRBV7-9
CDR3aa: CASSGLAGGVGEQFF

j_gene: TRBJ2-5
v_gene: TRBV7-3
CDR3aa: CASSPGGLETQYF

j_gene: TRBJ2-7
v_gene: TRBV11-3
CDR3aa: CASSLIAGLSSYEQYF

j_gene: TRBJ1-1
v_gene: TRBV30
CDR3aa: CAWSPVGSMNTEAFF

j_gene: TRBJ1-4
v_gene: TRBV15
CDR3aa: CATSGPGAGDEKLFF

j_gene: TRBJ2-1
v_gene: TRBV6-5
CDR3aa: CASSYWSAANEQFF

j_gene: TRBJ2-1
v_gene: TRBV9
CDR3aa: CASSVVPGYNEQFF

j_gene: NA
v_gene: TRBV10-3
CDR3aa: CAISEQTSGGGYKHEQYF

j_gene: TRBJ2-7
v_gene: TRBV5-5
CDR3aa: CASSQVKDSTYEQYF

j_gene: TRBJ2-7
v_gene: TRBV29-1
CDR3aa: CSVEVTLTGGHEQYF

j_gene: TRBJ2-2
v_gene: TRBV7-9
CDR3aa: CASSLVWTGGSNTGELFF

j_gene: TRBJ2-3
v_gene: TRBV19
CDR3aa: CASSQQGTDTQYF

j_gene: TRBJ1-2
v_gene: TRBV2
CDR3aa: CASTYTGADGYTF

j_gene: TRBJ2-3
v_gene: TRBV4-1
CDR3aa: CASSQDALRFTRTGAPGTQYF

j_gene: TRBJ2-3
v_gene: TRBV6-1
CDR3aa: CASRKVREGADTQYF

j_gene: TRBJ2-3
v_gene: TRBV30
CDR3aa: CAWGLGTSGTDTQYF

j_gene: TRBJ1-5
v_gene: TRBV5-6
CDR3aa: CASSLGGLSNQPQHF

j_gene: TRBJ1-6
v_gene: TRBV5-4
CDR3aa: CASSLTSGTYNSPLHF

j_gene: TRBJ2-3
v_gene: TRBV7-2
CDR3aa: CASSLPPSTDTQYF

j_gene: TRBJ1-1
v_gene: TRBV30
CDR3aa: CAATGTGGLNTEAFF

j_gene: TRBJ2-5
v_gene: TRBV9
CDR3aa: CASSPVQDGGETQYF

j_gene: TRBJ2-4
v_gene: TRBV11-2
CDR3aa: CASSNTGTSEYIQYF

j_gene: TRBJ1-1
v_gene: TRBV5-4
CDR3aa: CASSLAPTGNTEAFF

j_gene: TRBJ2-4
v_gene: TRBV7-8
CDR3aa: CASSLAEWGVSTLRAKNIQYF

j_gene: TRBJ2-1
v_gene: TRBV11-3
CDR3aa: CASSLITGVNEQFF

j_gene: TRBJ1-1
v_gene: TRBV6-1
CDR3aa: CASSEEGGEPTEAFF

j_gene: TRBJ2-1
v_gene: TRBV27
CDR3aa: CASTGTGGDEQFF

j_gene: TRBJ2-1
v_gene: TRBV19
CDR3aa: CASSTRTSGRGEQFF

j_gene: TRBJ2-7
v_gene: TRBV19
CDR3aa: CASSIRSGSKDEQYF

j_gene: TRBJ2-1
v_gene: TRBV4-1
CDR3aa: CASSQVAGVYNEQFF

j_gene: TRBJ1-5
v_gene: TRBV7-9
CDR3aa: CASSYSNQPQHF

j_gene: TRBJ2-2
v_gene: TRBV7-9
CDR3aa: CSSSLERTGELFF

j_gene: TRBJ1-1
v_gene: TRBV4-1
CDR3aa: CASSLPQGNTEAFF

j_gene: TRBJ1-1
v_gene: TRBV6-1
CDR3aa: CASSEIDRAAFF

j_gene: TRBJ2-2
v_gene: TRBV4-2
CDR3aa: CASSQVGLAGLNTGELFF

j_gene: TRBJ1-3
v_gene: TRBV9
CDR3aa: CASSLSTRDTIYF

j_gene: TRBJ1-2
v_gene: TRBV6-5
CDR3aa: CASSPDTGSYYGYTF

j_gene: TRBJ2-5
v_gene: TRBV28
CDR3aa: CASSRGQGVLEQYF

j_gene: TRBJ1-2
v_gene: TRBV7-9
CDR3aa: CASSSTGDGYTF

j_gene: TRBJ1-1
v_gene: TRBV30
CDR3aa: CAWRRVEGITEAFF

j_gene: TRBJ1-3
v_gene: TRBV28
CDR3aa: CASSFVRVSSGNTIYF